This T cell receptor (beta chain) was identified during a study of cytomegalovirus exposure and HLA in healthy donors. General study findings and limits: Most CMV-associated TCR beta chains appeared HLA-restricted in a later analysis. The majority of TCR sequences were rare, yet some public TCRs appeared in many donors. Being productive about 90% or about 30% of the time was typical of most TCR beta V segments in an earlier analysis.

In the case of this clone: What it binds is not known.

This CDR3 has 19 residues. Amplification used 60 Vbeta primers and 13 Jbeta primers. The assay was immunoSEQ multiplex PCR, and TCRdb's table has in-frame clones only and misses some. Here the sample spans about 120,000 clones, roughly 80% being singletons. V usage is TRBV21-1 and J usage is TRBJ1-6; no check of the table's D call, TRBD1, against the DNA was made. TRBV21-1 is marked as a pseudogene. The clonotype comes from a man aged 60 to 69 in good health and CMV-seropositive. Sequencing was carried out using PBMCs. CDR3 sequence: CASSAPPQGFSSYNSPLHF. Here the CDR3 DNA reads TGTGCCAGCAGCGCACCCCCCCAGGGGTTTAGCTCCTATAATTCACCCCTCCACTTT.